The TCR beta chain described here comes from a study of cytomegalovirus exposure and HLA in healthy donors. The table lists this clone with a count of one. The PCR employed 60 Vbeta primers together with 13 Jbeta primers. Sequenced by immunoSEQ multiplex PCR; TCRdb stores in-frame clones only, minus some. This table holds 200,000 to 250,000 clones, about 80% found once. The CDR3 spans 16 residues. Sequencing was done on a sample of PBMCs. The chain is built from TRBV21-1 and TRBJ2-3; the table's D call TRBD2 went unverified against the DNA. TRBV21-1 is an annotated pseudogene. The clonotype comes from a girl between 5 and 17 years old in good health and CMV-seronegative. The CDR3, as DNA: TGTGCCAGCAGAAAACCACTAGCGGGGGCATCAGATACGCAGTATTTT. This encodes CASRKPLAGASDTQYF.